This T cell receptor (beta chain) is from a study of cytomegalovirus exposure and HLA in healthy donors. Produced via immunoSEQ multiplex PCR; TCRdb's table is partial and in-frame only. The sample includes under 100,000 clones, 96% of them seen just once. The germline gives CDR1 SGDLS, CDR2 YYNGEE. This CDR3 spans 16 amino acids. V was clipped by 0 bases and J by 0 bases, with 11 bases between them. The sequence came from a man between 18 and 35 years old in good health and CMV-seronegative. The chain uses TRBV9 and TRBJ2-3; D not resolved. The sequenced sample consisted of PBMCs. The CDR3 nucleotides are TGTGCCAGCAGCGTAGCATTGGCATACAGCACAGATACGCAGTATTTT. This codes for CASSVALAYSTDTQYF.